Reported below is one TCR beta chain. The sample belongs to a study of OX40 agonist ivuxolimab in advanced cancers. The J segment lost 2 bases and the V segment lost 5 bases, leaving 5 bases of the junction unmatched. Germline CDR1 reads MNHEY; CDR2 reads SMNVEV (reference sequence). The CDR3 covers 14 residues. Generated by immunoSEQ multiplex PCR, the TCRdb table keeps only in-frame clones and is missing some. The table has approximately 46,000 clones, 85% to 90% seen once; the top ten hold approximately 10%. The sequencing here drew on CD4+ or CD8+ T cells sorted from blood, taken in a trial of the OX40 agonist ivuxolimab. The chain couples TRBV27 to TRBJ2-7; TRBD1 matches 8 bases. This receptor was obtained from an adult with an advanced solid tumor such as melanoma, head and neck, liver or kidney cancer. CDR3 loop: CASSPDRAAYEQYF. As DNA, the CDR3 is TGTGCCAGCAGTCCGGACAGGGCTGCCTACGAGCAGTACTTC.